This is a list of T cell receptor beta chains from one sample in a study of T cell clonotyping in hematopoietic cell transplantation. TCRdb's copy holds only in-frame clones and misses some; the assay was immunoSEQ multiplex PCR. This table has roughly 80,000 clones, almost 97% appearing once. This specimen consisted of peripheral blood mononuclear cells, obtained before stem cell transplant. The receptors were gathered from a woman aged 45 to 65 with acute myeloid leukemia. Some clones in this sample may be carry-over from other donors' samples. The CDR3 runs from the conserved cysteine through the conserved F or W. A D gene is named only where the DNA matches it firmly. Clone size is shown for a subset of rows, as once, few, many or a class of expanded clone.

-	TRBV29-1	TRBJ2-5	TRBD1	CSAGGGRGREETQYF	TGCAGCGCGGGTGGGGGCAGGGGGCGAGAAGAGACCCAGTACTTC
-	TRBV12-5	TRBJ1-6	-	CASGLTSISPLHF	TGTGCTAGTGGTCTCACCTCGATCTCACCCCTCCACTTT
-	TRBV5-1	TRBJ2-5	TRBD1	CASSPGQAEETQYF	TGCGCCAGCAGCCCCGGACAGGCGGAAGAGACCCAGTACTTC
-	TRBV19	TRBJ2-7	-	CASSISREDEQYF	TGTGCCAGTAGTATTTCAAGGGAGGACGAGCAGTACTTC
-	TRBV6-1	TRBJ2-7	TRBD2	CASSEASRASGRGIEQYF	TGTGCCAGCAGTGAAGCGTCCCGGGCTAGCGGGAGAGGTATCGAGCAGTACTTC
-	TRBV5-1	TRBJ2-1	TRBD2	CASSLAGDSYNEQFF	TGCGCCAGCAGCTTAGCGGGGGATTCCTACAATGAGCAGTTCTTC
-	TRBV20-1	TRBJ1-1	-	CSATKEGEAFF	TGCAGTGCCACCAAGGAGGGTGAAGCTTTCTTT
-	TRBV9	TRBJ1-2	TRBD1	CASSPTDRVRSSGYTF	TGTGCCAGCAGCCCGACGGACAGGGTAAGGTCGTCTGGCTACACCTTC
-	TRBV15	TRBJ2-7	-	CATSRELSLPYEQYF	TGTGCCACCAGCAGAGAACTGTCCCTTCCCTACGAGCAGTACTTC
-	TRBV19	TRBJ1-2	-	CASNQGEAYGYTF	TGTGCCAGTAACCAGGGAGAAGCCTATGGCTACACCTTC
-	TRBV5-1	TRBJ2-3	-	CASSLQESTDTQYF	TGCGCCAGCAGCTTACAAGAAAGCACAGATACGCAGTATTTT
-	TRBV7-9	TRBJ1-4	-	CASSSRQEKLFF	TGTGCCAGCAGCAGCCGCCAGGAAAAACTGTTTTTT
-	TRBV7-2	TRBJ2-7	TRBD2	CASSFTSGTYEQYF	TGTGCCAGCAGCTTTACTAGCGGAACCTACGAGCAGTACTTC
-	TRBV28	TRBJ1-1	-	CASRGAGARNTEAFF	TGTGCCAGCAGGGGGGCAGGGGCGAGGAACACTGAAGCTTTCTTT
-	TRBV6-4	TRBJ1-2	-	CASSDFFRDNNYGYTF	TGTGCCAGCAGTGACTTCTTCCGGGACAATAACTATGGCTACACCTTC
-	TRBV6-6	TRBJ1-4	TRBD1	CASTGAIGEKLFF	TGTGCCAGTACAGGGGCGATCGGTGAAAAACTGTTTTTT
-	TRBV5-6	TRBJ2-7	TRBD1	CASSPGTGVAYEQYF	TGTGCCAGCAGCCCCGGGACAGGGGTAGCCTACGAGCAGTACTTC
-	TRBV5-1	TRBJ1-3	-	CASSLVSGAITGNTIYF	TGCGCCAGCAGCTTGGTCTCAGGCGCAATTACTGGAAACACCATATATTTT
-	TRBV19	TRBJ1-5	-	CASRPGTSYNQPQHF	TGTGCCAGTAGACCCGGCACATCCTACAATCAGCCCCAGCATTTT
-	TRBV5-4	TRBJ1-2	-	CASSLELANYGYTF	TGTGCCAGCAGCCTAGAGTTAGCTAACTATGGCTACACCTTC
few	TRBV7-7	TRBJ2-3	TRBD1	CASSPAGQGTDTQYF	TGTGCTAGCAGCCCCGCTGGACAGGGAACAGATACGCAGTATTTT
-	TRBV7-9	TRBJ1-2	TRBD1	CASSFGDRGRDGYTF	TGTGCCAGCAGCTTCGGTGACAGGGGCCGGGATGGCTACACCTTC
-	TRBV6-1	TRBJ1-4	-	CASNGQRVEKLFF	TGTGCCAGCAATGGGCAGAGGGTGGAAAAACTGTTTTTT
-	TRBV7-2	TRBJ2-1	-	CASSWRQNNEQFF	TGTGCCAGCAGCTGGAGACAGAACAATGAGCAGTTCTTC
-	TRBV2	TRBJ2-1	-	CASSGQGTGEQFF	TGTGCCAGCAGTGGTCAAGGTACGGGTGAGCAGTTCTTC
-	TRBV12-5	TRBJ1-1	-	CASGLKTGTEAFF	TGTGCTAGTGGTTTGAAAACAGGGACTGAAGCTTTCTTT
-	TRBV6-4	TRBJ1-1	TRBD1	CASSRDRWGNTEAFF	TGTGCCAGCAGCAGGGACAGATGGGGGAACACTGAAGCTTTCTTT
-	TRBV19	TRBJ1-4	-	CASSQQADEKLFF	TGTGCCAGTAGTCAGCAAGCTGATGAAAAACTGTTTTTT
-	TRBV4-1	TRBJ2-2	-	CASSQGQTTNTGELFF	TGCGCCAGCAGCCAAGGACAGACAACGAACACCGGGGAGCTGTTTTTT
-	TRBV28	TRBJ1-1	-	CASSLVGGVTEAFF	TGTGCCAGCAGTTTAGTGGGGGGTGTCACTGAAGCTTTCTTT